This TCR beta chain was found in a study of Ad26.COV2.S vaccination and SARS-CoV-2 variants. Study background: Intramuscular Ad26.COV2.S at 5x10^10 or 1x10^11 viral particles.

CDR3 size: 15 residues. Germline loops: CDR1 WNHNN, CDR2 SYGVQD (reference sequence). The ends were cut back, 0 bases at V and 7 bases at J, with 14 bases in the middle. In the case of this clone: The target antigen is unknown.

Treatment defined: 15 to 20 received Ad26.COV2.S at low or high dose, single or two shots; about 5 received placebo; per-sample allocation not given. Sampling occurred on day 63 after the first vaccine or placebo injection. Ad26.COV2.S expressed prefusion-stabilized spike from the original Wuhan strain. TCRdb keeps only in-frame clones here, not all; method: immunoSEQ multiplex PCR. The repertoire holds about 420,000 clones, with around nine tenths as singletons. Whole-study results and caveats: Non-spike TCR breadth showed similarity between vaccine and placebo recipients. People who got the vaccine had more spike-specific TCR breadth than people who got placebo.

This receptor was obtained from a person between 18 and 65 years old who received the Ad26.COV2.S COVID-19 vaccine or a placebo. The rearrangement uses TRBV10-1 and TRBJ2-3; D unresolved. The sample was peripheral blood, taken in a trial of Ad26.COV2.S vaccine versus placebo. The CDR3 DNA sequence: TGCGCCAGCAGTGAGTCAAACTGGCCCGCGCATACGCAGTATTTT. It codes for CASSESNWPAHTQYF.